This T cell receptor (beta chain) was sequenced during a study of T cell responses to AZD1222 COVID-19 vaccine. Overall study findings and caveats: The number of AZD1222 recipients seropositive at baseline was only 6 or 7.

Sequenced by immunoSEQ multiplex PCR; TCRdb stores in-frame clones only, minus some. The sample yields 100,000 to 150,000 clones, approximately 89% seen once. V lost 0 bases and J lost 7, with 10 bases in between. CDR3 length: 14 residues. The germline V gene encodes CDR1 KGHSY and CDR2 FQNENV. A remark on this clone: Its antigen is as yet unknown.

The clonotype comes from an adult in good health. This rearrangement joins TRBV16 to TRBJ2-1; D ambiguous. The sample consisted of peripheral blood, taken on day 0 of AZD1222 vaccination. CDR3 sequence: CASSQSPLGNEQFF. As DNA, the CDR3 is TGTGCCAGCAGCCAATCGCCACTTGGGAATGAGCAGTTCTTC.